The T cell receptor (beta chain) described here comes from a study of cytomegalovirus exposure and HLA in healthy donors. This CDR3 comprises 16 residues. After removal of 2 bases from V and 10 bases from J, the junction contained 7 bases not matched to a gene. The germline V gene encodes CDR1 SEHNR and CDR2 FQNEAQ (reference sequence). The PCR contained 60 Vbeta and 13 Jbeta primers. Sequencing was performed with immunoSEQ multiplex PCR; in TCRdb, only in-frame clones are kept and a portion is missing. The sample contains about 130,000 clones, 75% to 85% of which appear only once. The V call is TRBV7-9, the J call TRBJ2-1, with 14 bases matching TRBD2. This TCR was sampled from a man aged 40-55 years in good health and CMV-seronegative. Input material: PBMCs. CDR3 sequence (DNA): TGTGCCAGCAGCTTACAGGCGACTAGCGGGGGGGCCGAGCAGTTCTTC. Encoded protein: CASSLQATSGGAEQFF.